This entry is about one TCR beta chain. Repertoires were generated with immunoSEQ multiplex PCR, while TCRdb's copy carries only in-frame clones and drops some. The sample includes 200,000 or so clones, about 85% seen only once; the top ten take around 2.7%. The source of the sample is a study of blood T cell repertoires in COVID-19. Trimming cost V 3 bases and J 1 base, with 8 bases left between them. Germline V CDR1 and CDR2: MGHDK, SYGVNS. The CDR3 contains 14 residues. Allocation to cohorts depended on clinical history reported by the participants. The clonotype was recovered from a woman aged 25 to 39 who had recovered from COVID-19. The rearrangement uses TRBV25-1 and TRBJ2-3; TRBD1 is a possible D gene (6 bases). What was sequenced was PBMCs or T cells enriched from blood (not recorded which). CDR3 region: CASSEAGGTDTQYF. CDR3 coding DNA: TGTGCCAGCAGTGAGGCAGGGGGCACAGATACGCAGTATTTT.